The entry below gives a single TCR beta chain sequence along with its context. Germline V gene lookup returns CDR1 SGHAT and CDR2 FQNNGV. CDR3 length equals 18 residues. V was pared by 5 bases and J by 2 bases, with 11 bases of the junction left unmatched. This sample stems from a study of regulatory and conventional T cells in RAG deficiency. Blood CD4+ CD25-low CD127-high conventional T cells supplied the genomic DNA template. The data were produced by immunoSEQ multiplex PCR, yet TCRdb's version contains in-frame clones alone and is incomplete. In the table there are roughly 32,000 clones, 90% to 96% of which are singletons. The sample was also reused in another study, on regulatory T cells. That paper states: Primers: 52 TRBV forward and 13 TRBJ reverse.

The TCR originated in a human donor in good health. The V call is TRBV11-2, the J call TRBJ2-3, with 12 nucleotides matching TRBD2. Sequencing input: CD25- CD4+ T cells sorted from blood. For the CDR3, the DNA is TGTGCCAGCAGCCCGGTCGGGCTAGCGGGAGGGCCCACAGATACGCAGTATTTT. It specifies CASSPVGLAGGPTDTQYF.